These 4 T cell receptor beta chains were all obtained from the same sample, sequenced in a study of type 1 regulatory T cells (dated by TCRdb to 2020 to 2023). This sample was sequenced with an Illumina MiSeq. Using fastp trimming at Q25 and MiXCR clonotype assembly, TCRdb reanalyzed the public sequencing data and kept in-frame beta chains. Identical CDR3 proteins give one entry, which carries the most common genes and DNA. The sample data list tens of thousands of distinct CDR3 sequences, and less than 25% of these were observed just once. The ten largest make up around 8% of the sample. What the work shows at the level of the full study, not this receptor alone: A more restricted TCR repertoire was observed in Tr1 cells than in non-Tr1 cells, and this restriction was interpreted in the study as alloantigen-induced clonal expansion.

Antigen specificity for these receptors is unknown. The specimen was cultured type 1 regulatory T (Tr1) cells, either the whole culture or a sorted fraction (not recorded which). According to the study, the label for this sample's cell subset or site signals: type 1 regulatory T cells sorted from the T-allo10 product. All receptors derive from a human donor in good health.

V usage is TRBV6-5 and J usage is TRBJ2-5; 8 bases fit TRBD2. From germline, CDR1 is MNHEY and CDR2 SVGAGI. V lost 5 bases, J lost 9 bases, and 11 bases stayed unmatched. The CDR3 is made up of 14 amino acids. DNA of the CDR3: TGTGCCAGCAGTACCGGGACTAGACCCCCAGCCCAGTACTTC. This codes for CASSTGTRPPAQYF.

The chain links TRBV5-6 to TRBJ2-1; D not certain. V gave up 0 bases and J gave up 0 bases, with 10 bases separating them. This CDR3 is built from 16 residues. In germline, CDR1 is SGHDT, CDR2 YYEEEE. The CDR3 sequence: CASSLGPRSSYNEQFF. CDR3 nucleotide sequence: TGTGCCAGCAGCTTGGGACCCCGGAGCTCCTACAATGAGCAGTTCTTC.

This clonotype was seen a few times. Here the CDR3 DNA reads TGTGCCAGCAGGGGCCCCTATAATTCACCCCTCCACTTT. It encodes CASRGPYNSPLHF. The J gene is TRBJ1-6, the V gene TRBV27; D remains ambiguous. The CDR3 is 13 residues long. The V gene's germline CDR1 is MNHEY and CDR2 SMNVEV (reference sequence). V gave up 6 bases and J gave up 2 bases, with 5 bases separating them.

There are a few counts of this clonotype. The V gene is TRBV14, the J gene TRBJ2-2, with 11 bases lining up with TRBD1. V was pared by 4 bases and J by 5 bases, with 3 bases of the junction left unmatched. This CDR3 region has 15 residues. From germline, CDR1 is SGHDN and CDR2 FVKESK. The CDR3 region has the DNA TGTGCCAGCAGCCCTAGGGACAGGGGGACCGGGGAGCTGTTTTTT. It encodes CASSPRDRGTGELFF.